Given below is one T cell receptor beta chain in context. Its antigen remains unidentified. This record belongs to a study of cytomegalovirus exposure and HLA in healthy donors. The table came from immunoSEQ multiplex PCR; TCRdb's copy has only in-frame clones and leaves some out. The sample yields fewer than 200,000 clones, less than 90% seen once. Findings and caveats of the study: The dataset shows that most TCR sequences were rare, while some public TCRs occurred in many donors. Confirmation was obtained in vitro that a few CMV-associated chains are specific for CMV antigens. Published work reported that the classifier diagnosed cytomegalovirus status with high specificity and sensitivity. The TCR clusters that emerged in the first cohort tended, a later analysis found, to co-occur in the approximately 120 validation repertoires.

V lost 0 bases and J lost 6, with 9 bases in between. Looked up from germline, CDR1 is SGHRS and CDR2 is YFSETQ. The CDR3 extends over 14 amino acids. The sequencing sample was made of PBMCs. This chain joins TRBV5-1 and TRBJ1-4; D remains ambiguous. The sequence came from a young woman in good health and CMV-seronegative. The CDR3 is CASSLGTVDEKLFF. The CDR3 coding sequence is TGCGCCAGCAGCTTGGGGACGGTCGATGAAAAACTGTTTTTT.